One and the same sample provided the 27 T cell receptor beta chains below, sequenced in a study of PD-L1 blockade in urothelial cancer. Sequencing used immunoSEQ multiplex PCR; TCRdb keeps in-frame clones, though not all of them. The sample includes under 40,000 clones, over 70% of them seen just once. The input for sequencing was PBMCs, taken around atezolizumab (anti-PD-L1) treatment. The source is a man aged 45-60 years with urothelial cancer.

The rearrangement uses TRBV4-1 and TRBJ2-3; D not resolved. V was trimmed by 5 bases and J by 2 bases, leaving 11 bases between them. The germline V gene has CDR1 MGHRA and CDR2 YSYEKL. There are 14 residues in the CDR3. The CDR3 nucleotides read TGCGCCAGCAGCGCGCCCTACTCCACAGATACGCAGTATTTT. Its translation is CASSAPYSTDTQYF.

In nucleotides, the CDR3 is TGTGCCAGCTCCCGACAGGGGGCGGACACTGAAGCTTTCTTT. Its translation is CASSRQGADTEAFF. The rearrangement links TRBV18 to TRBJ1-1, with 10 bases that match TRBD1. Per the germline V gene, CDR1 is KGHSH and CDR2 is LQKENI. The CDR3 covers 14 residues. V lost 6 bases and J lost 3; bases outside the gene matches: 4.

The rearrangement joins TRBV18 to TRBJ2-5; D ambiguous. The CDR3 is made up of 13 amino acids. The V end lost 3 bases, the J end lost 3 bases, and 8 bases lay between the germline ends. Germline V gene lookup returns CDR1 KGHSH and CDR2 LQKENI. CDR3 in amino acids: CASSPGLEETQYF. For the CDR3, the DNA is TGTGCCAGCTCACCGGGCTTAGAAGAGACCCAGTACTTC.

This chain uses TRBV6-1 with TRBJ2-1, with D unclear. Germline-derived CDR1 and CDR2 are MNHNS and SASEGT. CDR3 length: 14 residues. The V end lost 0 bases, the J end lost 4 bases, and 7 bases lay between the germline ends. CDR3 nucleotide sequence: TGTGCCAGCAGTGAAGCTCAGGATTACAATGAGCAGTTCTTC. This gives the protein CASSEAQDYNEQFF.

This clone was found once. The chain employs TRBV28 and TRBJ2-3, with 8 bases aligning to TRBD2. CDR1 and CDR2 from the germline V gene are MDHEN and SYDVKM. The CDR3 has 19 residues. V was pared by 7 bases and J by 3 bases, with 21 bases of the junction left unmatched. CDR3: CASNSGITLFEGETDTQYF. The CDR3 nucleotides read TGTGCCAGCAATAGCGGGATTACCCTCTTCGAAGGGGAGACAGATACGCAGTATTTT.

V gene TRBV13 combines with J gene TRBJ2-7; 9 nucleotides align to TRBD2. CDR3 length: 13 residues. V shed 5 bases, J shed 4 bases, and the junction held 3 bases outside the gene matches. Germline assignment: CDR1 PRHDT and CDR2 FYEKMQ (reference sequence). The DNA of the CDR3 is TGTGCCAGCAGCCACCTAGCGGGATACGAGCAGTACTTC. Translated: CASSHLAGYEQYF.

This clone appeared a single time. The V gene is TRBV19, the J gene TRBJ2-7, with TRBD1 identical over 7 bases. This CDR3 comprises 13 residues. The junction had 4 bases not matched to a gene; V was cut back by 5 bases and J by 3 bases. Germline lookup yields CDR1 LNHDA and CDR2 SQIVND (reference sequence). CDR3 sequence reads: CASSSYRGYEQYF. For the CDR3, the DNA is TGTGCCAGTAGTTCCTACAGGGGCTACGAGCAGTACTTC.

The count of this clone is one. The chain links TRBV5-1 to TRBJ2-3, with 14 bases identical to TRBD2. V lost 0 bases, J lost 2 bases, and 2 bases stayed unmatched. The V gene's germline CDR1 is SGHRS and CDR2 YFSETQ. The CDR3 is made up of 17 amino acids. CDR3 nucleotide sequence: TGCGCCAGCAGCTTGGGACTAGCGGGGGGGTTCACAGATACGCAGTATTTT. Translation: CASSLGLAGGFTDTQYF.

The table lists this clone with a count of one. The CDR3 here is CASSQFDRVNVYEQYF. As DNA, the CDR3 is TGTGCCAGCAGCCAATTTGACAGGGTGAACGTCTACGAGCAGTACTTC. V gene TRBV2 combines with J gene TRBJ2-7, with 7 bases that match TRBD1. CDR3 length: 16 residues. Germline trimming cut 6 bases from V and 3 bases from J; bases unmatched to any gene: 14. Germline-derived CDR1 and CDR2 are SNHLY and FYNNEI.

The CDR3 coding sequence is TGCGCCAGCAGCTTGGGCGGGTCTCAGCCCCAGCATTTT. Translated, it gives CASSLGGSQPQHF. This chain uses TRBV5-1 with TRBJ1-5, with D hard to call. V was shortened by 0 bases and J by 6 bases, with 7 bases between the two germline ends. The CDR3 covers 13 residues. Germline loops: CDR1 SGHRS, CDR2 YFSETQ.

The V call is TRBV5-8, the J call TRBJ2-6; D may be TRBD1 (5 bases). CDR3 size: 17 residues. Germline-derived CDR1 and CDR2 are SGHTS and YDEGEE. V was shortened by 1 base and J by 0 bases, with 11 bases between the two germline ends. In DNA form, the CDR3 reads TGTGCCAGCAGCTTGTTTAGGGGTTTCTCTGGGGCCAACGTCCTGACTTTC. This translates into CASSLFRGFSGANVLTF.

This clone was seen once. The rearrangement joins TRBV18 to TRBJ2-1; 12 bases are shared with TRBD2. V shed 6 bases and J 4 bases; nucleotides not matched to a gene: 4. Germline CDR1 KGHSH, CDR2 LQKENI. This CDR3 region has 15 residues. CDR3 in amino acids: CASSRTSGGYNEQFF. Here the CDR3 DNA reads TGTGCCAGCTCCCGAACTAGCGGGGGGTACAATGAGCAGTTCTTC.

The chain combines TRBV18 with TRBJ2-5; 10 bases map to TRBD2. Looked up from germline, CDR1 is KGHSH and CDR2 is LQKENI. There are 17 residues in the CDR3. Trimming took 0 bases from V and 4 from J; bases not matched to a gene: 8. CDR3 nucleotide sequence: TGTGCCAGCTCACCACCTGCGAGCGGGAGGGTTCGAGAGACCCAGTACTTC. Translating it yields CASSPPASGRVRETQYF.

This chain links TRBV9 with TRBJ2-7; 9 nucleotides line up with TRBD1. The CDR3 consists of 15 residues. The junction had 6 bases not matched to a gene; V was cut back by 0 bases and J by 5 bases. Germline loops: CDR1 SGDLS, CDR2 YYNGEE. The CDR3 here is CASSVGTGARNEQYF. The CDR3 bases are TGTGCCAGCAGCGTAGGGACAGGGGCGAGGAACGAGCAGTACTTC.

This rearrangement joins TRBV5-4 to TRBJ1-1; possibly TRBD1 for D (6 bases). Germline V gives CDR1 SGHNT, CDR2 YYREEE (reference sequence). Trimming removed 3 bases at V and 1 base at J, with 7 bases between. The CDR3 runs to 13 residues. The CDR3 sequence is CASSSGQNTEAFF. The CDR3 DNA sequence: TGTGCCAGCAGCTCGGGACAGAACACTGAAGCTTTCTTT.

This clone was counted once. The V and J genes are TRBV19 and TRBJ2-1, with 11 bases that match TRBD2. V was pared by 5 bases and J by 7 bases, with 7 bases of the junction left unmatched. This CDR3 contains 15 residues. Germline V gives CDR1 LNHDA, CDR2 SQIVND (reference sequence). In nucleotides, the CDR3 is TGTGCCAGTAGTTCCATAGCGGGAGGGGTAAATGAGCAGTTCTTC. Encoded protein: CASSSIAGGVNEQFF.

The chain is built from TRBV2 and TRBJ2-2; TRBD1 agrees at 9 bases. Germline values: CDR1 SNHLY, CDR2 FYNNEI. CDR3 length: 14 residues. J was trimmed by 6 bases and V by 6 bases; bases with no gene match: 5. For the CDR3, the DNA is TGTGCCAGCAGCAGGGACAGGGTCTCCGGGGAGCTGTTTTTT. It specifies CASSRDRVSGELFF. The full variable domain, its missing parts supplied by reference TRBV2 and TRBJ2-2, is EPEVTQTPSHQVTQMGQEVILRCVPISNHLYFYWYRQILGQKVEFLVSFYNNEISEKSEIFDDQFSVERPDGSNFTLKIRSTKLEDSAMYFCASSRDRVSGELFFGEGSRLTVL.

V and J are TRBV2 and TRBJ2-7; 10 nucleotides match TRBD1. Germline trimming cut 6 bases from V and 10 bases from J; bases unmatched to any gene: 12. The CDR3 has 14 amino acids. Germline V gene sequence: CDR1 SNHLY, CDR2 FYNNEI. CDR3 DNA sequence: TGTGCCAGCAGCTTGACAGGGGGCATCAGGGAACAGTACTTC. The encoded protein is CASSLTGGIREQYF.

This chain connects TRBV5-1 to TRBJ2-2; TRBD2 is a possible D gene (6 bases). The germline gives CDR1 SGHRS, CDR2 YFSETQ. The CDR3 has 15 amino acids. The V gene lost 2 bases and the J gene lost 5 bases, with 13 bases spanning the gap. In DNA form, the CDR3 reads TGCGCCAGCAGCTTTACAGCGGGTGGGACCGGGGAGCTGTTTTTT. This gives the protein CASSFTAGGTGELFF.

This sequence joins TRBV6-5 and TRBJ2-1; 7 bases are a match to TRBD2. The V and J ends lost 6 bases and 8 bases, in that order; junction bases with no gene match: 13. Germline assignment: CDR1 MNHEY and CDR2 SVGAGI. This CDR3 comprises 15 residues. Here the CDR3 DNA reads TGTGCCAGCAGATCCGGGACTACTTCATGGGATGAGCAGTTCTTC. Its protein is CASRSGTTSWDEQFF.

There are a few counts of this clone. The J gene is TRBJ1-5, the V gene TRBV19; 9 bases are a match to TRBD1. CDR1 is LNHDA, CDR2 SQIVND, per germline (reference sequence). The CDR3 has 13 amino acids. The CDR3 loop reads CATDRGSNQPQHF. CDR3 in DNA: TGTGCGACGGACAGGGGTAGCAATCAGCCCCAGCATTTT. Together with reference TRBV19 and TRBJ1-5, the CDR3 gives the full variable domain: DGGITQSPKYLFRKEGQNVTLSCEQNLNHDAMYWYRQDPGQGLRLIYYSQIVNDFQKGDIAEGYSVSREKKESFPLTVTSAQKNPTAFYLCATDRGSNQPQHFGDGTRLSIL.

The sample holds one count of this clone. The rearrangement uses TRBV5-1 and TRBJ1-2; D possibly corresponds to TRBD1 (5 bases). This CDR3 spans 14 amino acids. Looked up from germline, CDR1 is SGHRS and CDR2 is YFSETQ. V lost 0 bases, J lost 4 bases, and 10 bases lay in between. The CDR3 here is CASSLGQTSYGYTF. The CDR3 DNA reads TGCGCCAGCAGCTTGGGACAGACCTCCTATGGCTACACCTTC. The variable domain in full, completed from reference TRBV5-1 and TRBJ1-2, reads KAGVTQTPRYLIKTRGQQVTLSCSPISGHRSVSWYQQTPGQGLQFLFEYFSETQRNKGNFPGRFSGRQFSNSRSEMNVSTLELGDSALYLCASSLGQTSYGYTFGSGTRLTVV.

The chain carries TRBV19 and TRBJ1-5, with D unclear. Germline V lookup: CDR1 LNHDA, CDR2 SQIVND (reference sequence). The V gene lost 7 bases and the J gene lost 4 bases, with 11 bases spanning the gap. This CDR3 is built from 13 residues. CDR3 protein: CASMAGNNQPQHF. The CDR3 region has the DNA TGTGCCAGTATGGCAGGAAATAATCAGCCCCAGCATTTT.

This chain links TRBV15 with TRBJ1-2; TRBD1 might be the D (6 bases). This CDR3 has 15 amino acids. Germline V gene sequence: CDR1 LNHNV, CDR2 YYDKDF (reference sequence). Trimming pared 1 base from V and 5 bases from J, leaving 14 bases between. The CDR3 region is CATSRGTAVLYGYTF. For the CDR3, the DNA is TGTGCCACCAGCAGAGGGACAGCGGTGTTATATGGCTACACCTTC.

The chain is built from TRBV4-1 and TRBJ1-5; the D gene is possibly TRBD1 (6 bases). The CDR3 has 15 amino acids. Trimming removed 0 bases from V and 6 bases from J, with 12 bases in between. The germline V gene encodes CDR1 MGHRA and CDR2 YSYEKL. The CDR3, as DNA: TGCGCCAGCAGCCAAGAGTCCCTCAGGGGTCAGCCCCAGCATTTT. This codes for CASSQESLRGQPQHF.

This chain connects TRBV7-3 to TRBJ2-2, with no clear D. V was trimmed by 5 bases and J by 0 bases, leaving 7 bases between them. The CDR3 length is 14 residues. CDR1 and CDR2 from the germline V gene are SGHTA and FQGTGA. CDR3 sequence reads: CASSPGSNTGELFF. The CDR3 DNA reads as TGTGCCAGCAGCCCGGGTTCGAACACCGGGGAGCTGTTTTTT.

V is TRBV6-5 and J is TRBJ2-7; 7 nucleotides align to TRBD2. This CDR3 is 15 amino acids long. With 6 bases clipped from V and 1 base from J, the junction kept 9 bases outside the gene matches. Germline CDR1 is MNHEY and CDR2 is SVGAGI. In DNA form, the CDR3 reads TGTGCCAGCAGATACAGTTTTAGCGGGTCCTACGAGCAGTACTTC. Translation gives CASRYSFSGSYEQYF.